The present TCR beta chain was sequenced within a study of blood T cell repertoires in COVID-19. On the study more broadly: Collection of acute and convalescent COVID-19 samples took place in the United States, Italy and Spain. PBMCs, B-cell-depleted T cells, or T cells provided the cDNA or gDNA that made up the material.

V lost 2 bases and J lost 4; bases outside the gene matches: 2. The length of the CDR3 is 13 residues. Germline V lookup: CDR1 MNHEY, CDR2 SMNVEV (reference sequence). As handled by the study authors: Amplification of reference gene primers provided the estimated nucleated cell counts. The method was immunoSEQ multiplex PCR; TCRdb's version includes in-frame clones alone and lacks a portion of them. V and J calls plus clone size are reproduced from that table; the DNA served to infer D and trimming. The repertoire has around 78,000 clones, roughly 85% of them found once; the top ten carry about 26%. In its sample, this clone was seen once.

Sequencing was done on a sample of peripheral blood. The sequence derives from a man between 45 and 60 years old with active or convalescent COVID-19. The chain is built from TRBV27 and TRBJ2-7; TRBD2 agrees at 7 bases. The CDR3 loop reads CASSLGGGYEQYF. CDR3 coding DNA: TGTGCCAGCAGTTTAGGGGGGGGTTACGAGCAGTACTTC.